The clone carrying this T cell receptor (beta chain) was counted a few times. The data are from a study of CD8 T cells in Susac syndrome. Sequencing of TCR beta covered CD8+ and CD4+ T cells obtained from blood. Random hexamers were used to reverse transcribe an amount of about 0.45 to 1 ug RNA. It was immunoSEQ multiplex PCR that amplified TCR beta CDR3 across 54 Vbeta and 13 Jbeta. TCRdb independently ran MiXCR on the immunoSEQ multiplex PCR reads; one entry per CDR3 protein. The table shows about 69,000 distinct CDR3 sequences, with more than 85% occurring only once. The receptor comes from a human donor with multiple sclerosis. Input material: CD8+ T cells from PBMCs.

Here the CDR3 DNA reads TGTGCCAGCAGTTTTGGAACCTACGAGCAGTACTTC. Translated, it gives CASSFGTYEQYF. The chain recombines TRBV6-2 or TRBV6-3 with TRBJ2-7; no reliable D call. Germline V gene data show CDR1 as MNHEY and CDR2 as SVGEGT. V was cut by 4 bases and J by 2 bases, with 6 bases left in between. This CDR3 is built from 12 residues.